These 5 T cell receptor beta chains were all obtained from the same sample, sequenced in a study of prognosis after radiotherapy for stage I lung cancer. Amplification of TCR beta CDR3 from genomic DNA used two-round multiplex PCR. Initially, in first-round PCR, primers specific to each TRBV and TRBJ gene were used. Using its own MiXCR run on the multiplex PCR reads, TCRdb lists one record per CDR3 protein. This table holds approximately 30,000 distinct CDR3 sequences, around 30% found once. The source was PBMCs, collected before or after stereotactic body radiation therapy (not recorded which). The receptors derive from a donor aged 50 or older with non-small cell lung cancer.

This sequence joins TRBV27 and TRBJ2-7, with 14 bases fitting TRBD2. Per the germline V gene, CDR1 is MNHEY and CDR2 is SMNVEV (reference sequence). The CDR3 is made up of 15 amino acids. V trimming: 8 bases; J trimming: 5 bases; junction bases outside the gene matches: 8. CDR3 residues: CASGETSGRADEQYF. In nucleotides, the CDR3 is TGTGCCAGCGGCGAGACTAGCGGGAGGGCCGACGAGCAGTACTTC.

This clonotype appeared many times. This chain links TRBV20-1 with TRBJ1-1; maybe TRBD1 (6 bases). CDR1 and CDR2 (germline): DFQATT, SNEGSKA (reference sequence). V dropped 0 bases and J dropped 5 bases, with 7 bases sitting between them. The CDR3 contains 12 residues. DNA of the CDR3: TGCAGTGCTAGAGATGGGACAACTGAAGCTTTCTTT. It yields the protein CSARDGTTEAFF.

The chain links TRBV29-1 to TRBJ1-1; tentative D call: TRBD1 (6 bases). The CDR3 has 11 amino acids. The V end lost 5 bases, the J end lost 6 bases, and 10 bases lay between the germline ends. Germline CDR1 and CDR2: SQVTM and ANQGSEA. DNA of the CDR3: TGCAGCGTTACCAGGGGCTCTGAAGCTTTCTTT. Protein: CSVTRGSEAFF.

For this clonotype: This is likely an artifact of a read error, given a far larger clone one base away. The chain links TRBV6-1 to TRBJ2-3; a possible D gene is TRBD1 (6 bases). Germline V lookup: CDR1 MNHNS, CDR2 SASEGT. The CDR3 is made up of 16 amino acids. V was pared by 6 bases and J by 0 bases, with 16 bases between. The CDR3 protein is CASRTRGTSSTDTQYF. In nucleotides, the CDR3 is TGTGCCAGCAGAACTAGAGGGACATCTAGCACAGATACGCAGTATTTT.

This clonotype was found many times. The rearrangement uses TRBV7-6 and TRBJ2-5; 15 bases align to TRBD2. The V and J ends lost 3 bases and 5 bases, in that order; junction bases with no gene match: 7. The germline V gene has CDR1 SGHVS and CDR2 FNYEAQ. This CDR3 region has 17 residues. The CDR3 here is CASSFGLAGGITETQYF. CDR3 nucleotide sequence: TGTGCCAGCAGCTTCGGACTAGCGGGAGGGATTACCGAGACCCAGTACTTC.